A single sample gave rise to the 14 T cell receptor beta chains below, sequenced in a study of persistence of HIV-infected CD4 T cells. The immunoSEQ assay was version 4, run in survey mode. Profiled with immunoSEQ multiplex PCR; TCRdb holds only in-frame clones, not every one. The repertoire holds about 47,000 clones, with approximately 90% as singletons. This nonspecific control used anti-CD3/anti-CD28 bead stimulation of CD4+ T cells. Responding CD4+ T cells were sorted by upregulation of both CD40 ligand and CD69. These receptors have no identified antigens. The sequences come from CD4+ T cells sorted from PBMCs after 18-hour stimulation, collected from a patient who received antiretroviral therapy. These receptors were taken from an adult man with HIV who was CMV-seropositive.

The chain combines TRBV28 with TRBJ1-6; D not resolved. The ends were cut back, 2 bases at V and 6 bases at J, with 17 bases in the middle. CDR3 length equals 17 residues. CDR1 and CDR2 (germline): MDHEN, SYDVKM. The CDR3 region has the DNA TGTGCCAGCAGTTTAAGGCTTCAAGCCAACCTTAATTCACCCCTCCACTTT. It translates to CASSLRLQANLNSPLHF. The full variable domain, with the rest looked up from reference TRBV28 and TRBJ1-6, is DVKVTQSSRYLVKRTGEKVFLECVQDMDHENMFWYRQDPGLGLRLIYFSYDVKMKEKGDIPEGYSVSREKKERFSLILESASTNQTSMYLCASSLRLQANLNSPLHFGNGTRLTVT.

The V and J genes are TRBV28 and TRBJ2-2; the D gene could be TRBD1 or TRBD2 (5 bases each). With 3 bases removed from V and 0 bases from J, the gap between germline ends came to 26 bases. The CDR3 consists of 21 residues. CDR1 MDHEN and CDR2 SYDVKM come from the germline V gene. CDR3 nucleotide sequence: TGTGCCAGCAGTTTCCCCTCCGGTATCGATCGGGGCTCATCGAACACCGGGGAGCTGTTTTTT. Residues: CASSFPSGIDRGSSNTGELFF.

The rearrangement uses TRBV5-1 and TRBJ2-2; 10 nucleotides line up with TRBD1. J lost 6 bases, V lost 5 bases, and 7 bases had no gene match. Germline loops: CDR1 SGHRS, CDR2 YFSETQ. The CDR3 has 15 amino acids. The CDR3 sequence: CASREDRGAPGELFF. DNA for the CDR3: TGCGCCAGCAGAGAGGACAGGGGGGCACCCGGGGAGCTGTTTTTT.

This clone came up once. The chain employs TRBV6-5 and TRBJ2-1; 9 bases line up with TRBD1. The CDR3 has 15 residues. V shed 6 bases, J shed 10 bases, and the junction held 13 bases outside the gene matches. Looked up from germline, CDR1 is MNHEY and CDR2 is SVGAGI. The DNA of the CDR3 is TGTGCCAGCAGCACTACAGGGGGCGCTCACTACGAGCAGTTCTTC. Protein product: CASSTTGGAHYEQFF.

The chain uses TRBV4-2 and TRBJ2-7; 9 positions match TRBD1. The ends lost 4 bases at V and 4 bases at J; junction bases unmatched: 8. The germline gives CDR1 LGHNA, CDR2 YNFKEQ. The CDR3 is 15 residues long. CDR3: CASSPSQTGGYEQYF. CDR3 sequence (DNA): TGTGCCAGCAGCCCATCCCAGACAGGGGGTTACGAGCAGTACTTC.

In DNA form, the CDR3 reads TGTGCCAGCATGCGGGTTACCTACAATGAGCAGTTCTTC. The encoded protein is CASMRVTYNEQFF. The chain is built from TRBV5-6 and TRBJ2-1, with D tentatively TRBD2 (5 bases). The CDR3 totals 13 residues. In germline, CDR1 is SGHDT, CDR2 YYEEEE. Trimming removed 6 bases at V and 2 bases at J, with 9 bases between.

The chain joins TRBV6-4 to TRBJ2-1; a weak D match, TRBD1 (6 bases). The CDR3 is made up of 14 amino acids. Trimming removed 1 base from V and 9 bases from J, with 13 bases in between. Germline V gene lookup returns CDR1 MRHNA and CDR2 SNTAGT. The CDR3 region has the DNA TGTGCCAGCAGTGACTTACAGGGAGTCGGTGAGCAGTTCTTC. Encoded protein: CASSDLQGVGEQFF.

The chain couples TRBV23-1 to TRBJ1-4; TRBD1 agrees at 12 bases. TRBV23-1 has ORF status, its function being uncertain. CDR3 size: 20 residues. V lost 0 bases to trimming and J lost 1 base; unmatched junction nucleotides: 9. The CDR3 coding sequence is TGCGCCAGCAGTCAATCCCTCCGGGACAGGGGGCCGGGAACTAATGAAAAACTGTTTTTT. Its protein is CASSQSLRDRGPGTNEKLFF.

This clone appeared a single time. The V call is TRBV6-1, the J call TRBJ2-7, with 8 bases aligning to TRBD1. The CDR3 sequence is 15 residues long. Germline CDR1 and CDR2: MNHNS and SASEGT. V was clipped by 0 bases and J by 5 bases; unmatched bases: 6. The CDR3 loop is CASSEARTGINEQYF. The DNA of the CDR3 is TGTGCCAGCAGTGAAGCGAGGACAGGGATAAACGAGCAGTACTTC.

This rearrangement joins TRBV18 to TRBJ2-3, with D hard to call. V lost 0 bases and J lost 0, with 10 bases in between. CDR1 KGHSH and CDR2 LQKENI come from the germline V gene. The CDR3 totals 16 residues. CDR3 loop: CASSPPLGSSTDTQYF. DNA for the CDR3: TGTGCCAGCTCACCACCTCTAGGGTCTAGCACAGATACGCAGTATTTT.

The chain recombines TRBV5-1 with TRBJ2-3, with unresolved D. Trimming pared 3 bases from V and 6 bases from J, leaving 11 bases between. The CDR3 is made up of 13 amino acids. The germline CDR1 and CDR2 sequences are SGHRS and YFSETQ. The CDR3 loop reads CASSSASEDTQYF. The CDR3 nucleotides are TGCGCCAGCAGCTCCGCAAGTGAGGATACGCAGTATTTT.

The CDR3 reads CASHRQQTNQPQHF. DNA for the CDR3: TGTGCCAGCCACAGACAGCAAACCAATCAGCCCCAGCATTTT. V and J are TRBV11-1 and TRBJ1-5; TRBD1 might be the D (5 bases). Trimming shortened V by 8 bases and J by 3 bases, and 14 bases separated the two germline ends. In germline, CDR1 is SGHAT, CDR2 FQDESV (reference sequence). The CDR3 spans 14 residues.

The chain couples TRBV6-1 to TRBJ1-2; 7 bases are a match to TRBD1. Germline lookup yields CDR1 MNHNS and CDR2 SASEGT. The CDR3 has 13 amino acids. J gave up 8 bases and V 3 bases, and 6 bases lay outside the gene matches. CDR3 in DNA: TGTGCCAGCAGTGAGGACAGGCTTTTAGGCTACACCTTC. Protein product: CASSEDRLLGYTF.

This clone was counted only a few times. The chain recombines TRBV6-5 with TRBJ1-1; tentative D call: TRBD1 (5 bases). In germline, CDR1 is MNHEY, CDR2 SVGAGI. Trimming pared 4 bases from V and 0 bases from J, leaving 9 bases between. The CDR3 has 14 residues. CDR3 amino acids: CASSLTVMNTEAFF. The CDR3 DNA sequence: TGTGCCAGCAGTTTGACAGTTATGAACACTGAAGCTTTCTTT.